This TCR beta chain was obtained from a study of blood T cell repertoires in COVID-19 (dated by TCRdb to the early 2020s). With regard to the full study: Samples from collaborators originated in the United States, Italy and Spain and spanned both the acute and convalescent phases of COVID-19. The material from the prospective study consisted of cDNA or gDNA derived from T cells, B-cell-depleted T cells, or PBMCs. Where available, HLA class I and class II types were taken from metadata supplied by the sample provider and were not determined by assay-based typing. A freely available public database, intended as a resource for researchers studying the immune response to SARS-CoV-2, is where the repertoires were released. Samples came from the ongoing ImmuneRACE study (first 160 participants) plus 1,254 subjects from 6 global collaborators. Deeply sampled blood TCRbeta repertoires from subjects exposed to, actively infected with, or recovered from COVID-19 were included in the dataset. A de-identified subject ID, COVID-19 status, age in years and sex were almost always included in the sample metadata.

This clone was observed a single time. Its antigen has not been determined. No qualities accompany the bases; no much larger clone lies one base away. Here is what the overall study found, with its caveats: The amount of clinical and demographic metadata varied by source and participant and was provided uncurated.

V loses 5 bases of germline sequence and J loses 3 bases, and the interval between the two ends is 5 bases. CDR1 and CDR2 (SEHNR, FQNEAQ) derive from the germline V gene (reference sequence). From the cysteine up to the phenylalanine, the CDR3 has a length of 12 residues. Only the CDR3 portion is preserved as DNA: 36 bases, with reading frame beginning at the first base. The collaborating institutions used their own protocols to collect whole blood in K2EDTA tubes. For TCRbeta analysis, collaborator samples were shipped as frozen whole blood, as isolated PBMCs, or as DNA extracted from either sample type. The immunoSEQ Assay, a bias-controlled multiplex PCR, was used to amplify TCRbeta CDR3 regions from genomic DNA. In the original analysis: Nucleated cell counts per sample were estimated from amplification of reference gene primers within the assay. To quantify the absolute abundance of each unique TCRbeta CDR3 rearrangement, sequence reads were collapsed and filtered. Productive Simpson clonality was computed per sample as the square root of Simpson's diversity index over productive rearrangements. TCRdb took this table from immuneACCESS and kept in-frame rearrangements with V and J called. Such tables lack part of the clones; where checked against another copy, unresolved V genes explain under half of the gap, and the rest is unexplained. D and trimming were read from the DNA, whereas the V and J calls and clone size are those reported in that table. In all, the sample holds about 260,000 clones, and approximately 89% of those were seen once. The top ten constitute roughly 8.5% of the sample.

The rearrangement joined TRBV7-9 to TRBJ1-5, with the D gene too uncertain to name. Sequences were obtained from peripheral blood. The origin of this receptor is a middle-aged man with active or convalescent COVID-19. Here is the DNA: TGTGCCAGCAGCCTATACAATCAGCCCCAGCATTTT. It specifies CASSLYNQPQHF.